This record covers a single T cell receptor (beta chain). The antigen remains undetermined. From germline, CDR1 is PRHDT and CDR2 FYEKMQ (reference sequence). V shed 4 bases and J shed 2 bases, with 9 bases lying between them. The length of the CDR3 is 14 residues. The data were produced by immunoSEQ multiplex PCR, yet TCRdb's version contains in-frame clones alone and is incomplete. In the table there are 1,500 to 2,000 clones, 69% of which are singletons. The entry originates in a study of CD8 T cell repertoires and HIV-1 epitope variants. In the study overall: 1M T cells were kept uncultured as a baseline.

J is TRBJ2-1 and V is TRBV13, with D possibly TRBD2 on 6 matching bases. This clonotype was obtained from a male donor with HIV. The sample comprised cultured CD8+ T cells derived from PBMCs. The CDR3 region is CASSSGGPYNEQFF. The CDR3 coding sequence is TGTGCCAGCAGCTCCGGGGGACCCTACAATGAGCAGTTCTTC.